This T cell receptor (beta chain) was observed in a study of blood T cells in healthy people across ages. Whole-study results and caveats: Underestimates were what the diversity estimates from one million T cells were considered to be.

In the case of this clonotype: Antigen unknown.

The CDR3 has 15 amino acids. Trimming stripped 4 bases from V and 3 bases from J, with 14 bases between. Per germline, CDR1 SGDLS and CDR2 YYNGEE. Through a sample-barcoded 5' primer and a J-beta primer mix, a second PCR was run for roughly 6 to 11 cycles. CDR3-containing paired-end reads numbering at least 2.5 million came from each sample. TCRdb called the 5' RACE reads again in MiXCR, with one record for every CDR3 protein. Of under 2 million distinct CDR3 sequences listed, roughly 32% were seen once; the top ten hold about 11%. The chain combines TRBV9 with TRBJ2-1; D is perhaps TRBD1 (5 bases). Input material: blood. The sequence was obtained from a woman aged 25 to 39 in good health. CDR3 bases: TGTGCCAGCAGCACTAACTGGGGCCTCTACAATGAGCAGTTCTTC. As protein: CASSTNWGLYNEQFF. Using reference TRBV9 and TRBJ2-1 for the parts outside the CDR3, the full variable domain is DSGVTQTPKHLITATGQRVTLRCSPRSGDLSVYWYQQSLDQGLQFLIQYYNGEERAKGNILERFSAQQFPDLHSELNLSSLELGDSALYFCASSTNWGLYNEQFFGPGTRLTVL.